This T cell receptor beta chain was retrieved from a study of T cell changes during pregnancy in multiple sclerosis (dated by TCRdb to the late 2010s). Some background on the complete study: In women with multiple sclerosis, the researchers looked at how the T cell repertoire shifted as pregnancy progressed.

Receptor amplification or capture employed the immunoSEQ multiplex PCR assay. TCRdb obtained this table from immuneACCESS and retained in-frame rearrangements with V and J assigned. These tables miss some clones; where compared with another copy, unresolved V genes account for less than half of the shortfall, and the remainder is unexplained. The sample table holds 90,000 to 120,000 clones, of which under 95% were seen once. The ten top clones hold around 0.8% of the sample. Concerning this clone itself: Its antigen is still unknown. No qualities accompany the bases; no much larger clone lies one base away.

V is pared back by 5 bases and J by 5 bases, with 14 bases lying between the germline termini. Taken from cysteine to phenylalanine, the CDR3 has 15 residues. Only CDR3 DNA is held: 45 bases, read in frame from base 1. Per the germline V gene (reference sequence), SGHNT is the CDR1 and YYREEE is the CDR2. Sequenced here: peripheral blood, sampled in the third trimester of pregnancy. In this chain, TRBV5-4 is recombined with TRBJ1-6; TRBD1 is a possible D gene, resting on 6 matching bases. The sequence derives from a female donor in good health, enrolled as a control in a pregnancy study. The DNA reads TGTGCCAGCAGTCGGGGGGCAACAGATAATTCACCCCTCCACTTT. This codes for CASSRGATDNSPLHF.